This TCR beta chain was recovered during a study of T-cell reconstitution after alpha-beta-depleted transplantation in children. Study findings and constraints: A year post-transplant, T-cell counts and diversity derived mostly from newly produced T cells. Some patients owed their high day-60 TCRbeta diversity to surviving recipient T cells and thymic progenitors.

The CDR3 runs to 16 residues. CDR1 and CDR2 from the germline V gene are DFQATT and SNEGSKA (reference sequence). Germline trimming cut 2 bases from V and 8 bases from J; bases unmatched to any gene: 10. This clonotype was counted only a few times. Its target is unknown. Unique molecular identifiers were used in preparing the TCRbeta library. TCRdb re-called the PCR reads with MiXCR, one entry per CDR3 protein. The data contain 350,000 to 500,000 distinct CDR3 sequences, 43% of them singletons. V usage is TRBV20-1 and J usage is TRBJ2-1, with TRBD1 matching 12 bases. The TCR originated in a girl aged 2-10 years with aplastic anemia, due to receive a stem cell transplant. The sample in question was PBMCs, obtained before TCRalphabeta/CD19-depleted stem cell transplant. The CDR3 region has the DNA TGCAGTGCTAGAACGGGACAGGGGGCGGCGCGTGATGAGCAGTTCTTC. Translation gives CSARTGQGAARDEQFF.